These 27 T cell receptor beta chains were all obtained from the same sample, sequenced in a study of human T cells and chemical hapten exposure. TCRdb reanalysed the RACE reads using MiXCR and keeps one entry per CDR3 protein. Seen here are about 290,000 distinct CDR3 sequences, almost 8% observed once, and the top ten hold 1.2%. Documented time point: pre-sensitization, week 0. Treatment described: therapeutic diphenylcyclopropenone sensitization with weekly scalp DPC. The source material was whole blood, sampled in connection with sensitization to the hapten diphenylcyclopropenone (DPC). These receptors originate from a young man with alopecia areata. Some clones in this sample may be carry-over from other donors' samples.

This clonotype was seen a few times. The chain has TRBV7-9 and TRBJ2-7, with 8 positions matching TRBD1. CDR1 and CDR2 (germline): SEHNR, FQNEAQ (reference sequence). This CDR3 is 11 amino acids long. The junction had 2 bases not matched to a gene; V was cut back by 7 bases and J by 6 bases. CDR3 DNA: TGTGCCAGCAAAACAGGGGGCGAGCAGTACGTC. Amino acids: CASKTGGEQYV.

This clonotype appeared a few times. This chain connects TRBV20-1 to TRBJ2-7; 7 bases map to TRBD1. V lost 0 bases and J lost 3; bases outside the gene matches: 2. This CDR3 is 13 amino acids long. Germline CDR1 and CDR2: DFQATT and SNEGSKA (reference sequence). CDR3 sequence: CSARDGDSYEQYF. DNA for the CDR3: TGCAGTGCTAGAGACGGGGACAGCTACGAGCAGTACTTC.

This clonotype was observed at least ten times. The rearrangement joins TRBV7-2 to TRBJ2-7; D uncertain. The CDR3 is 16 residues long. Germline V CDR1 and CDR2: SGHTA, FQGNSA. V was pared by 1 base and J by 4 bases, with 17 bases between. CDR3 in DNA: TGTGCCAGCAGCTTAGACAGTCAATCAGTTGTGTACGAGCAGTACTTC. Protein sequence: CASSLDSQSVVYEQYF.

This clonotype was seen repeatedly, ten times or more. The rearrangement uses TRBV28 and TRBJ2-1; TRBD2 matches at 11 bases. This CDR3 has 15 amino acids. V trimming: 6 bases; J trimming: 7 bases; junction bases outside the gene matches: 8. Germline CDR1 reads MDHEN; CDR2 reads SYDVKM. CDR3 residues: CASSSSGGKVNEQFF. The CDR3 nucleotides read TGTGCCAGCAGCTCTAGCGGGGGGAAGGTGAATGAGCAGTTCTTC.

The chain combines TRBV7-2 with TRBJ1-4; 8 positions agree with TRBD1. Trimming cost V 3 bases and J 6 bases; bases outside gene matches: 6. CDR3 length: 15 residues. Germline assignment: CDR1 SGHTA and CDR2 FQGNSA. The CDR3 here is CASSLRQGRDEKLFF. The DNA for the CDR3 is TGTGCCAGCAGCTTGCGACAGGGGAGGGATGAAAAACTGTTTTTT.

The CDR3 nucleotides read TGCGCCAGCAGCTTGGATCAGGGGAGCGGTGAAAAACTGTTTTTT. Protein sequence: CASSLDQGSGEKLFF. This sequence joins TRBV5-1 and TRBJ1-4, with D tentatively TRBD1 (6 bases). Looked up from germline, CDR1 is SGHRS and CDR2 is YFSETQ. The CDR3 has 15 residues. V lost 0 bases to trimming and J lost 7 bases, with 13 bases between them.

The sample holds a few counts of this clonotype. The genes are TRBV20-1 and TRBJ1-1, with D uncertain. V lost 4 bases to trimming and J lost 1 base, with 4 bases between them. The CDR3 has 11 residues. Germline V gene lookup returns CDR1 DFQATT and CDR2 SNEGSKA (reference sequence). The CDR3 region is CSATENTEAFF. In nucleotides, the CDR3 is TGCAGTGCTACAGAGAACACTGAAGCTTTCTTT.

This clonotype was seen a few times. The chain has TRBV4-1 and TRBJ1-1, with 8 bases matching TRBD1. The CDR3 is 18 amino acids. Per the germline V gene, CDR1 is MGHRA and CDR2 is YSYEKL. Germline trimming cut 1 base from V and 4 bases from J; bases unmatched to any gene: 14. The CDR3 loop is CASSQGRAFQGARTEAFF. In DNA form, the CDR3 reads TGCGCCAGCAGCCAAGGCCGCGCCTTTCAGGGGGCGCGCACTGAAGCTTTCTTT.

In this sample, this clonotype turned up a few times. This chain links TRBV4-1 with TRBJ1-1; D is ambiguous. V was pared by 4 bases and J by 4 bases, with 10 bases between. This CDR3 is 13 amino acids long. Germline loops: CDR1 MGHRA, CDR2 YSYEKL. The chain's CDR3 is CASSPLMATEAFF. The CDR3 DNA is TGCGCCAGCAGCCCCCTTATGGCCACTGAAGCTTTCTTT.

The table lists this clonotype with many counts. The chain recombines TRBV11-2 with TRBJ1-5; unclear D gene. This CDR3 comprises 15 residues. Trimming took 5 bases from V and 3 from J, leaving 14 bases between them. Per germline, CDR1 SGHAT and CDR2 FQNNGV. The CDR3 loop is CASSHPAGSNQPQHF. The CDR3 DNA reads TGTGCCAGCAGCCACCCGGCAGGCTCCAATCAGCCCCAGCATTTT.

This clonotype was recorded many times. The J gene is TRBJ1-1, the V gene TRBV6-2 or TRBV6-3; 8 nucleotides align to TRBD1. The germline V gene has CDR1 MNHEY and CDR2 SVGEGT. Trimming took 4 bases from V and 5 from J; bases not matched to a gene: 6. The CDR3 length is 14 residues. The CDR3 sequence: CASSSPGGWTEAFF. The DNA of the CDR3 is TGTGCCAGCAGTTCCCCAGGGGGCTGGACTGAAGCTTTCTTT.

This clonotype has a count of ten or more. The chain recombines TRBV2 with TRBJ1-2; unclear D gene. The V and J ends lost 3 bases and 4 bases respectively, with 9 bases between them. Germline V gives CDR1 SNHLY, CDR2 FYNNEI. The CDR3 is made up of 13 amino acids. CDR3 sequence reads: CASSERQVYGYTF. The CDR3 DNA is TGTGCCAGCAGTGAGAGGCAGGTCTATGGCTACACCTTC.

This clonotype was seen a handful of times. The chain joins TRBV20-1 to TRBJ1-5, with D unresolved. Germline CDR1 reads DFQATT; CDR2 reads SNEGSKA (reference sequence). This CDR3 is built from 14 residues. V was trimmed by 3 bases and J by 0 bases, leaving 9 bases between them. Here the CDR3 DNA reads TGCAGTGCTAGTCGTAGTTATAGCAATCAGCCCCAGCATTTT. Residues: CSASRSYSNQPQHF.

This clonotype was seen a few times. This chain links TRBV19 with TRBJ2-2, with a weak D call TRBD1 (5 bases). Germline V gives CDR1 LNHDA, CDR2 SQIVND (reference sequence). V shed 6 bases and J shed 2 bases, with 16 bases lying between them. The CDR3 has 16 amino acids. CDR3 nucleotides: TGTGCCAGTAGCCCCCCAGGGATTTTTAACACCGGGGAGCTGTTTTTT. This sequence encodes CASSPPGIFNTGELFF.

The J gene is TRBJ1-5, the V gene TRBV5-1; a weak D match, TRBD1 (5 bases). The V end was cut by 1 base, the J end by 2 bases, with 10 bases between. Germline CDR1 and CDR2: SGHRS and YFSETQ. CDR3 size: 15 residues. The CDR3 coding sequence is TGCGCCAGCAGCTTGACGGGGGAAGGCAATCAGCCCCAGCATTTT. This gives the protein CASSLTGEGNQPQHF.

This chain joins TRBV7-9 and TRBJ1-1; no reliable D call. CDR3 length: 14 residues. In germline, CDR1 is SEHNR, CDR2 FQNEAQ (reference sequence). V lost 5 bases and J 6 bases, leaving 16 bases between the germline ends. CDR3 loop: CASSPRTDHAEAFF. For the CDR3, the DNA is TGTGCCAGCAGCCCCCGTACCGATCACGCTGAAGCTTTCTTT.

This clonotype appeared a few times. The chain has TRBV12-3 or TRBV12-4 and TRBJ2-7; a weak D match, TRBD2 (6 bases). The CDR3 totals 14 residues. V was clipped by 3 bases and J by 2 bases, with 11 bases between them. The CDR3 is CASSFMGGAYEQYV. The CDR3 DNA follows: TGTGCCAGCAGTTTTATGGGGGGAGCCTACGAGCAGTACGTC.

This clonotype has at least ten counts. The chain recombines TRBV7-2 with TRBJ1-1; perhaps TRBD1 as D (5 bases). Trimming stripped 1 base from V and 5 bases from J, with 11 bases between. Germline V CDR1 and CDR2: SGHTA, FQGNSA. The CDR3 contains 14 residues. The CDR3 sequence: CASSLGGTGTEAFF. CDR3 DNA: TGTGCCAGCAGCTTAGGGGGGACGGGGACTGAAGCTTTCTTT.

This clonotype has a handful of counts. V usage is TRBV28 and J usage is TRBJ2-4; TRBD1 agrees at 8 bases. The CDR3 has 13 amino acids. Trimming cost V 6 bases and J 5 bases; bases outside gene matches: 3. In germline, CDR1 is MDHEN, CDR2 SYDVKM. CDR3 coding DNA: TGTGCCAGCAGCCCGACAGGGGAAAACATTCAGTACTTC. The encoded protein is CASSPTGENIQYF.

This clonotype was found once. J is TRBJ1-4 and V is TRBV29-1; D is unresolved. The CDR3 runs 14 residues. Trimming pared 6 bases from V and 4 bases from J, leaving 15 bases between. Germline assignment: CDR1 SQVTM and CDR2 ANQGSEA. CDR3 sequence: CSVMVAGLNEKLFF. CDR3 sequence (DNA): TGCAGCGTCATGGTAGCAGGCCTTAATGAAAAACTGTTTTTT.

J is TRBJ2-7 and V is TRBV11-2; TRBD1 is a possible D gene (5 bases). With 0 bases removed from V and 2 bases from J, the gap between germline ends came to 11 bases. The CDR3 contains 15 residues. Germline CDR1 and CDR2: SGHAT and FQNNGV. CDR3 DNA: TGTGCCAGCAGCTTAGAGGGGCTCCTAGCCTACGAGCAGTACGTC. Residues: CASSLEGLLAYEQYV.

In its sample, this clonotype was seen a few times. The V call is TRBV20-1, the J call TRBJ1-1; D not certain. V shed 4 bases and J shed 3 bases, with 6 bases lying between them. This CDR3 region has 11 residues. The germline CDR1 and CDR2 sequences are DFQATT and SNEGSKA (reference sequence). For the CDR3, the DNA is TGCAGTGCTACGTGGTACACTGAAGCTTTCTTT. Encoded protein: CSATWYTEAFF.

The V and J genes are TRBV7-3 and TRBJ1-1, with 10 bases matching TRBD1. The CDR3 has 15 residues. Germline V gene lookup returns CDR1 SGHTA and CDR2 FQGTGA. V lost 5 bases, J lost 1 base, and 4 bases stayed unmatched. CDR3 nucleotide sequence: TGTGCCAGCAGCCCAGGACAGGGGGGGAACACTGAAGCTTTCTTT. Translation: CASSPGQGGNTEAFF.

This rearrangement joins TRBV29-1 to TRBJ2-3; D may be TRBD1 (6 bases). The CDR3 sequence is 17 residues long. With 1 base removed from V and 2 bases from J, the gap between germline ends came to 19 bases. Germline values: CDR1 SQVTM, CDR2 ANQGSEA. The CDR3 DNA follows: TGCAGCGTTGAAGGGGCCCCGCCGGACAGATACACAGATACGCAGTATTTT. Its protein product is CSVEGAPPDRYTDTQYF.

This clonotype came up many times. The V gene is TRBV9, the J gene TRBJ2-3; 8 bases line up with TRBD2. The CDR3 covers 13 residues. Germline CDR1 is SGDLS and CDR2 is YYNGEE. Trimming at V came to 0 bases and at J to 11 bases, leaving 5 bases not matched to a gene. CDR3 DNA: TGTGCCAGCAGCGTAGATCTTAGCGGGGAGCAGTATTTT. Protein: CASSVDLSGEQYF.

The CDR3 here is CASSLVLNLGANVLTF. CDR3 nucleotide sequence: TGTGCCAGCAGCTTAGTCCTTAATCTCGGGGCCAACGTCCTGACTTTC. The rearrangement links TRBV7-9 to TRBJ2-6; no clear D. Germline V gene data show CDR1 as SEHNR and CDR2 as FQNEAQ (reference sequence). V was cut by 1 base and J by 4 bases, with 11 bases left in between. The CDR3 consists of 16 residues.

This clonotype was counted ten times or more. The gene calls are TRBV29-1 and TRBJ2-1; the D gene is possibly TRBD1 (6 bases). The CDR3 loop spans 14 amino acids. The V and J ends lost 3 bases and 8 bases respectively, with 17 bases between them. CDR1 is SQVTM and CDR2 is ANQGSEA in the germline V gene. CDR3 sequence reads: CSVEKGVFSYEQFF. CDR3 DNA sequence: TGCAGCGTTGAGAAGGGGGTATTTTCTTATGAGCAGTTCTTC.